This is a list of T cell receptor beta chains from one sample in a study of blood T cell repertoires in COVID-19. Sequencing was performed with immunoSEQ multiplex PCR; in TCRdb, only in-frame clones are kept and a portion is missing. In the table there are 250,000 to 350,000 clones, approximately 86% of which are singletons. Sequencing was performed on PBMCs or T cells enriched from blood (not recorded which). The receptors here all came from a woman aged 25 to 39 who had recovered from COVID-19. Both conserved end residues are part of each CDR3. A D gene is named only where the DNA matches it firmly. Rows give clone size only sometimes, using once, few, many, or a class for an expanded clone.

v_gene	d_gene	abundance	j_gene	CDR3nt	CDR3aa
TRBV18	TRBD2	.	TRBJ2-7	TGTGCCAGCTCACCATTATCACTAGCGTACGAGCAGTACTTC	CASSPLSLAYEQYF
TRBV28	.	.	TRBJ1-5	TGTGCCAGCTCAAACTCAGGGGCGGCTGGCCAGCCCCAGCATTTT	CASSNSGAAGQPQHF
TRBV7-9	TRBD1	.	TRBJ2-1	TGTGCCAGCAGCGGACGGGACAGGGCAATTAACTACAATGAGCAGTTCTTC	CASSGRDRAINYNEQFF
TRBV7-2	TRBD2	.	TRBJ2-5	TGTGCCAGCAGCCGCGCGGGAGGCCTGTACCAAGAGACCCAGTACTTC	CASSRAGGLYQETQYF
TRBV5-4	.	few	TRBJ2-7	TGTGCCAGCAGCTCAACAGGGTTGGCGTACGAGCAGTACTTC	CASSSTGLAYEQYF
TRBV28	.	.	TRBJ1-1	TGTGCCAGCAGTTTACCCCCTATCACTGAAGCTTTCTTT	CASSLPPITEAFF
TRBV7-9	.	.	TRBJ1-1	TGTGCCAGCAGCCCCGGCGGCACTGAAGCTTTCTTT	CASSPGGTEAFF
TRBV11-2	TRBD1	.	TRBJ1-1	TGTGCCAGCAGATCCACAGGGGGCGATTTGAACACTGAAGCTTTCTTT	CASRSTGGDLNTEAFF
TRBV18	.	.	TRBJ2-7	TGTGCCAGCTCTCCCGCGGGCGGGGCGAGCTCCTACGAGCAGTACTTC	CASSPAGGASSYEQYF
TRBV5-1	.	few	TRBJ1-1	TGCGCCAGCAGCACTACAAGCGACACTGAAGCTTTCTTT	CASSTTSDTEAFF
TRBV6-2/TRBV6-3	TRBD1	.	TRBJ1-2	TGTGCCAGCAGTTACGGCTCCACAGGGGGCGTTGGCTACACCTTC	CASSYGSTGGVGYTF
TRBV7-2	.	.	TRBJ1-3	TGTGCCAGCAGCTTAAGATCGGGGGGCTTGCCGAGGGGAAACACCATATATTTT	CASSLRSGGLPRGNTIYF
TRBV29-1	.	.	TRBJ2-7	TGCAGCGGGGGGGGACAGGCTTCCTACGAGCAGTACTTC	CSGGGQASYEQYF
TRBV30	.	.	TRBJ1-4	TGTGCCTGGAGTGCCCTCTTAGGGGTGGGGCTGGCGTTTGGTGAAAAACTGTTTTTT	CAWSALLGVGLAFGEKLFF
TRBV27	.	.	TRBJ1-1	TGTGCCAGCAGTTCCCAGGGGAACACTGAAGCTTTCTTT	CASSSQGNTEAFF
TRBV19	TRBD1	.	TRBJ2-2	TGTGCCAGTATTGACAGGGTAAACACCGGGGAGCTGTTTTTT	CASIDRVNTGELFF
TRBV4-1	.	few	TRBJ1-4	TGCGCCAGCAGCCAAGATCGGCAAGGGGTCGGTGAAAAACTGTTTTTT	CASSQDRQGVGEKLFF
TRBV7-9	TRBD1	.	TRBJ1-3	TGTGCCAGCATAATGCAACAGGGGCAGAGGGGAAACACCATATATTTT	CASIMQQGQRGNTIYF
TRBV29-1	TRBD2	.	TRBJ2-3	TGCAGCGCAGGCGGGGGGGGAGATACGCAGTATTTT	CSAGGGGDTQYF
TRBV6-5	.	.	TRBJ1-1	TGTGCCTCCCGGGGTACTGAAGCTTTCTTT	CASRGTEAFF
TRBV18	.	.	TRBJ1-3	TGTGCCAGCTCACCACCGGCAATAGCGGAAGGAAACACCATATATTTT	CASSPPAIAEGNTIYF
TRBV12-5	.	.	TRBJ1-2	TGTGCTAGTGGTTTTACCGGCTATGGCTACACCTTC	CASGFTGYGYTF
TRBV30	.	.	TRBJ1-6	TGTGCCTGGCGAATCGGGACTCATAATTCACCCCTCCACTTT	CAWRIGTHNSPLHF
TRBV6-8	TRBD1	.	TRBJ1-6	TGTGCCAGCAGAAATGGGACAGATCTCTATAATTCACCCCTCCACTTT	CASRNGTDLYNSPLHF
TRBV11-1	.	.	TRBJ2-1	TGTGCCAGCAGCGCCAGAGGGTATGAGCAGTTCTTC	CASSARGYEQFF
TRBV28	.	.	TRBJ1-4	TGTGCCAGCACGGTCCCCGCGAATGAAAAACTGTTTTTT	CASTVPANEKLFF
TRBV11-2	TRBD1	.	TRBJ1-2	TGTGCCAGCAGCTTATTGGACAGGGGGCCCGGATTCTATGGCTACACCTTC	CASSLLDRGPGFYGYTF
TRBV12-3/TRBV12-4	.	.	TRBJ1-4	TGTGCCACCCGTCTACTAAATAATGAAAAACTGTTTTTT	CATRLLNNEKLFF
TRBV28	.	.	TRBJ1-5	TGTGCCAGCAGTTTATTCTTAAGTAGCTTGAGGAATCAGCCCCAGCATTTT	CASSLFLSSLRNQPQHF
TRBV29-1	.	.	TRBJ1-1	TGCAGCGTTTCAAGCTACGGAGCTTTCTTT	CSVSSYGAFF
TRBV19	.	.	TRBJ1-2	TGTGCCAGTAGCAGGGCAGGCTATGGCTACACCTTC	CASSRAGYGYTF
TRBV27	.	.	TRBJ2-7	TGTGCCAGCAGTTTAGACCGCCGGGGTTACGAGCAGTACTTC	CASSLDRRGYEQYF
TRBV3-1/TRBV3-2	.	few	TRBJ1-2	TGTGCCAGCAGCCAAGGGACAGCTAACTATGGCTACACCTTC	CASSQGTANYGYTF
TRBV28	TRBD1	.	TRBJ1-3	TGTGCCAGCAGTTTAATGGGACAGGGCTCTGGAAACACCATATATTTT	CASSLMGQGSGNTIYF
TRBV27	.	.	TRBJ1-1	TGTGCCAGCAGTTTATCCAGGGACACTGAAGCTTTCTTT	CASSLSRDTEAFF
TRBV15	.	.	TRBJ2-4	TGTGCCACCAGCAGAGAGGGGAGTACCAAAAACATTCAGTACTTC	CATSREGSTKNIQYF
TRBV5-1	TRBD1	.	TRBJ1-2	TGCGCCAGCAGCCTCGGGACAGGAATCTATGGCTACACCTTC	CASSLGTGIYGYTF
TRBV9	.	.	TRBJ1-1	TGTGCCAGCACCCCAAGCGGGCGGGGGAACACTGAAGCTTTCTTT	CASTPSGRGNTEAFF
TRBV29-1	.	.	TRBJ1-5	TGCAGCGTTGGTCTTGGGCCGGGAAGCAATCAGCCCCAGCATTTT	CSVGLGPGSNQPQHF
TRBV24-1	.	.	TRBJ1-2	TGTGCCACCAGTGAAGGGCCAGGGAATTATGGCTACACCTTC	CATSEGPGNYGYTF
TRBV28	.	.	TRBJ2-4	TGTGCCAGCAGCTTACTTGTAATCGACACTGTACTAGCCAAAAACATTCAGTACTTC	CASSLLVIDTVLAKNIQYF
TRBV5-1	TRBD1	few	TRBJ1-2	TGCGCCAGCAGCTTGACAGGGGAAAATGGCTACACCTTC	CASSLTGENGYTF
TRBV19	TRBD1	.	TRBJ1-6	TGTGCCAGTAGTATTGGGACAGGGGCTAGCTCCTATAATTCACCCCTCCACTTT	CASSIGTGASSYNSPLHF
TRBV6-2/TRBV6-3	.	few	TRBJ2-5	TGTGCCAGCGGTTTACAAGAGACCCAGTACTTC	CASGLQETQYF
TRBV7-9	TRBD2	.	TRBJ2-1	TGTGCCAGCAGCGCAGAAACTAGCGCATGGGGGAATGAGCAGTTCTTC	CASSAETSAWGNEQFF
TRBV5-1	.	.	TRBJ2-2	TGCGCCAGCAGCTTACGCAGGGCCACCGGGGAGCTGTTTTTT	CASSLRRATGELFF
TRBV2	.	.	TRBJ1-3	TGTGCCAGCAGTGAAGGAGTTAGAGCTGGAAACACCATATATTTT	CASSEGVRAGNTIYF
TRBV12-3/TRBV12-4	.	.	TRBJ2-5	TGTGCCAGCAGTCGACTAGTACGAGAGACCCAGTACTTC	CASSRLVRETQYF
TRBV19	TRBD1	.	TRBJ1-1	TGTGCCACCGCAGGGGGTTACACTGAAGCTTTCTTT	CATAGGYTEAFF
TRBV9	.	once	TRBJ1-3	TGTGCCAGCAGCAACAGGGATTCCTCTGGAAACACCATATATTTT	CASSNRDSSGNTIYF
TRBV30	.	.	TRBJ1-5	TGTGCCTGGGACCAGGGGAGCAATCAGCCCCAGCATTTT	CAWDQGSNQPQHF
TRBV28	.	.	TRBJ1-6	TGTGCCAGTAGCCCAAAGCCCATTCGGAATTCACCCCTCCACTTT	CASSPKPIRNSPLHF
TRBV28	TRBD2	.	TRBJ2-7	TGTGCCAGCAGTTTCGGGGGGGTCGAGCAGTACTTC	CASSFGGVEQYF
TRBV7-3	.	.	TRBJ1-3	TGTGCCAGCAGCTTACTCCCCAGGGGCCCCTCTGGAAACACCATATATTTT	CASSLLPRGPSGNTIYF
TRBV29-1	TRBD1	once	TRBJ2-7	TGCAGCGTGAGGACAGGGGTCTCCTACGAGCAGTACTTC	CSVRTGVSYEQYF
TRBV11-2	.	.	TRBJ2-3	TGTGCCAGCAGCCACAATTGGGGGGAATCCACAGATACGCAGTATTTT	CASSHNWGESTDTQYF
TRBV7-8	.	.	TRBJ1-4	TGTGCCAGCAGCTTAGCCGGTGGGCAGGGTTCAGAAAAACTGTTTTTT	CASSLAGGQGSEKLFF
TRBV28	.	.	TRBJ1-5	TGTGCCAGCTTTAGTCGTAACAATCAGCCCCAGCATTTT	CASFSRNNQPQHF